The clone carrying this T cell receptor (beta chain) was recorded at least ten times. The repertoire came from unfractionated whole blood and reflected all unsorted peripheral T cells. This record belongs to a study of HIV-infected patients and healthy controls. CDR3 length: 16 residues. Trimming shortened V by 3 bases and J by 3 bases, and 17 bases separated the two germline ends. Germline V lookup: CDR1 MDHEN, CDR2 SYDVKM. cDNA was made from about 500 ng RNA using alpha and beta constant primers. Using multiplexing indices, alpha and beta chain libraries were generated apart by chain-specific third strand synthesis. One entry per CDR3 protein, called by TCRdb with MiXCR from the 5' RACE reads. This sample has approximately 9,000 distinct CDR3 sequences, with 8% found just once.

V and J are TRBV28 and TRBJ1-2; maybe TRBD1 (6 bases). Sample: blood, taken before antiretroviral therapy. The receptor comes from an adult with HIV infection. The donor label of this sample is uncertain. The CDR3 nucleotides are TGTGCCAGCAGTTTCCGAGCAGGGGAAAGGGACTATGGCTACACCTTC. The encoded protein is CASSFRAGERDYGYTF.